This T cell receptor (beta chain) originates from a study of human T cells and chemical hapten exposure. Study overall: Sensitization used 2% DPC on around 2 cm by around 2 cm upper inner arm skin. DPC (0.01%) was patch tested on the upper back and read at 6 days.

Study outcomes and limitations: Patch test score showed a positive correlation with PT1 expanded TCR counts. Following DPC sensitization, TCRs present above 1 in 1000 frequency showed no change.

Germline V gene sequence: CDR1 MGHDK, CDR2 SYGVNS. With V trimmed by 1 base and J by 2 bases, 3 bases remained unmatched. CDR3 length: 15 amino acids. This clonotype was seen a few times. What it binds is not known. From the RACE reads, TCRdb called clonotypes with MiXCR, one entry per CDR3 protein. This table has about 81,000 distinct CDR3 sequences, roughly a tenth appearing once. Time point: patch test 2, 6 weeks after DPC sensitization. Treatment noted: therapeutic diphenylcyclopropenone sensitization with weekly scalp DPC. The sample was whole blood, taken in connection with sensitization to the hapten diphenylcyclopropenone (DPC). This chain uses TRBV25-1 with TRBJ2-7; 9 nucleotides line up with TRBD2. This TCR was recovered from a woman younger than 45 with alopecia areata. Some clones in this sample may be carry-over from other donors' samples. In nucleotides, the CDR3 is TGTGCCAGCAGTGAATGGGTAGCGGGGGCCTACGAGCAGTACTTC. Protein: CASSEWVAGAYEQYF.